This TCR beta chain was observed in a study of blood T cell repertoires in COVID-19. For the study at large: The United States, Italy and Spain were the sources of the acute and convalescent COVID-19 samples.

The authors' processing: Reference gene primers were amplified, and this amplification served to estimate nucleated cell counts. Some clones are missing from TCRdb's copy, which holds only in-frame ones; the method was immunoSEQ multiplex PCR. D and trimming were read from the DNA, whereas the V and J calls and clone size are those reported in that table. The data hold more than 200,000 clones, with about 87% observed a single time. The Seattle site enrolled patients during active infection and followed them longitudinally. Source material: peripheral blood. The sequence came from a woman aged 60-75 years with COVID-19, enrolled during active disease.

The CDR3 here is CASSRSGTGVETQYF. In DNA, the CDR3 is TGTGCCAGCTCACGGTCCGGGACAGGGGTTGAGACCCAGTACTTC. This chain uses TRBV18 with TRBJ2-5; 10 bases are shared with TRBD1. V trimming: 4 bases; J trimming: 5 bases; junction bases outside the gene matches: 7. Germline V gene data show CDR1 as KGHSH and CDR2 as LQKENI. CDR3 length equals 15 residues.